This T cell receptor (beta chain) stems from a study of cytomegalovirus exposure and HLA in healthy donors. Study-level findings and limits: Specific recognition of CMV antigens was confirmed in vitro for a few chains (all CMV-associated). There were some 150 TCR beta chains listed as cytomegalovirus-associated. One later analysis, an examination of the 100 to 150 validation repertoires, found that first-cohort TCR clusters tended to co-occur in them.

Separate from the approximately 730-subject first cohort, the roughly 110-subject validation cohort was the one that the donors belonged to. The table lists this clone with many counts. Its antigen is still unknown. Clones were sequenced by immunoSEQ multiplex PCR, and TCRdb holds only the in-frame ones, with some missing. The sample includes 110,000 to 150,000 clones, 70% to 90% seen only once; the top ten take about 2.8%. This CDR3 contains 15 residues. The V gene lost 6 bases and the J gene lost 11 bases, with 20 bases spanning the gap. From germline, CDR1 is KGHSH and CDR2 LQKENI. Input material: PBMCs. The TCR was taken from a man aged 18 to 29 in good health and CMV-seronegative. The chain is built from TRBV18 and TRBJ1-6; D unresolved. The CDR3 nucleotides are TGTGCCAGCTCCCCGCCGGGAGCAGCAAACCCACCCCTCCACTTT. This codes for CASSPPGAANPPLHF.